The 20 T cell receptor beta chains below all came from one sample that was sequenced in a study of cytomegalovirus exposure and HLA in healthy donors. The PCR made use of 60 Vbeta and 13 Jbeta primers. Measured with immunoSEQ multiplex PCR; TCRdb has only the in-frame clones, and not every one. Seen here are about 67,000 clones, 80% to 90% observed once, and the top ten hold around 10%. Sequences were obtained from PBMCs. These receptor sequences come from a woman in her thirties in good health and CMV-seropositive.

The CDR3, as DNA: TGCGCCAGCAATAAACAGGGTGGTCAAGAAGCTTTCTTT. Residues: CASNKQGGQEAFF. V usage is TRBV5-1 and J usage is TRBJ1-1, with D possibly being TRBD1 (6 bases). The length of the CDR3 is 13 residues. Germline lookup yields CDR1 SGHRS and CDR2 YFSETQ. Trimming left V 6 bases short and J 8 bases short, with 17 bases between.

The rearrangement uses TRBV19 and TRBJ1-5; 11 bases map to TRBD1. The CDR3 runs 14 residues. Germline CDR1 LNHDA, CDR2 SQIVND (reference sequence). V lost 3 bases and J lost 9; bases outside the gene matches: 4. CDR3 nucleotides: TGTGCCAGTAGTATCGGACAGGGGGCACGGCCCCAGCATTTT. Amino acids: CASSIGQGARPQHF.

This clone was picked up a small number of times. This chain connects TRBV6-5 to TRBJ1-1; a weak D match, TRBD1 (6 bases). V was shortened by 6 bases and J by 6 bases, with 17 bases between the two germline ends. The CDR3 consists of 14 residues. Germline-derived CDR1 and CDR2 are MNHEY and SVGAGI. In nucleotides, the CDR3 is TGTGCCAGCAGACAGGCAGGGGTCGGGGCTGAAGCTTTCTTT. The encoded protein is CASRQAGVGAEAFF.

The chain recombines TRBV19 with TRBJ2-2; TRBD1 is a possible D gene (6 bases). The CDR3 spans 15 residues. CDR1 LNHDA and CDR2 SQIVND come from the germline V gene (reference sequence). V was trimmed by 1 base and J by 0 bases, leaving 6 bases between them. The CDR3 reads CASSIGQANTGELFF. Written as DNA, the CDR3 is TGTGCCAGTAGTATAGGACAGGCGAACACCGGGGAGCTGTTTTTT.

This clone was counted only a few times. The chain uses TRBV27 and TRBJ2-2; 7 nucleotides align to TRBD1. Germline lookup yields CDR1 MNHEY and CDR2 SMNVEV (reference sequence). The junction had 9 bases not matched to a gene; V was cut back by 4 bases and J by 1 base. This CDR3 has 17 amino acids. The CDR3 protein is CASSWGNRGRNTGELFF. The CDR3 DNA reads as TGTGCCAGCAGTTGGGGCAACAGGGGACGGAACACCGGGGAGCTGTTTTTT.

V gene TRBV9 combines with J gene TRBJ2-3; D is possibly TRBD2 (5 bases). Looked up from germline, CDR1 is SGDLS and CDR2 is YYNGEE. Trimming left V 1 base short and J 5 bases short, with 8 bases between. CDR3 length: 13 residues. The CDR3 here is CASSVFSEDTQYF. DNA for the CDR3: TGTGCCAGCAGCGTATTTAGCGAAGATACGCAGTATTTT.

This clone was observed once. The chain recombines TRBV2 with TRBJ1-1; D is possibly TRBD1 (6 bases). The germline V gene has CDR1 SNHLY and CDR2 FYNNEI. CDR3 size: 14 residues. Deletions cut 4 bases from V and 5 bases from J, with 14 bases between. CDR3 DNA sequence: TGTGCCAGCAGTGTAGAGGGGGTAGGGACTGAAGCTTTCTTT. It specifies CASSVEGVGTEAFF.

As DNA, the CDR3 is TGTGCCAGCAGTGACGGGGACAGGACATCGGAGGGCAATCAGCCCCAGCATTTT. Amino acid sequence: CASSDGDRTSEGNQPQHF. This chain uses TRBV2 with TRBJ1-5; the match to TRBD1 covers 8 bases. V was clipped by 3 bases and J by 2 bases; unmatched bases: 12. The CDR3 length is 18 residues. CDR1 is SNHLY, CDR2 FYNNEI, per germline.

The rearrangement joins TRBV10-1 to TRBJ1-2; D is unresolved. V gave up 3 bases and J gave up 1 base, with 3 bases separating them. From germline, CDR1 is WNHNN and CDR2 SYGVQD (reference sequence). CDR3 length: 12 residues. The CDR3: CASSDSNYGYTF. In DNA form, the CDR3 reads TGCGCCAGCAGTGACAGTAACTATGGCTACACCTTC.

The rearrangement links TRBV5-1 to TRBJ1-1, with TRBD1 matching over 7 bases. V shed 2 bases and J 5 bases; nucleotides not matched to a gene: 9. This CDR3 has 15 amino acids. The germline V gene encodes CDR1 SGHRS and CDR2 YFSETQ. CDR3 sequence reads: CASSLNPTGNTEAFF. DNA for the CDR3: TGCGCCAGCAGCTTAAACCCGACAGGGAATACTGAAGCTTTCTTT.

The rearrangement joins TRBV5-1 to TRBJ1-2; TRBD1 matches 11 bases. V was pared by 4 bases and J by 3 bases, with 11 bases of the junction left unmatched. The CDR3 contains 17 residues. From germline, CDR1 is SGHRS and CDR2 YFSETQ. CDR3 region: CASSPAPPGQGDYGYTF. CDR3 nucleotides: TGCGCCAGCAGCCCAGCCCCCCCGGGACAGGGGGACTATGGCTACACCTTC.

The chain joins TRBV5-4 to TRBJ2-2; the match to TRBD2 covers 9 bases. Germline V gene data show CDR1 as SGHNT and CDR2 as YYREEE (reference sequence). This CDR3 comprises 16 residues. J gave up 4 bases and V 4 bases, and 8 bases lay outside the gene matches. CDR3 DNA: TGTGCCAGCAGCCCCAGTAGCGGGAGACGCACCGGGGAGCTGTTTTTT. This translates into CASSPSSGRRTGELFF.

The chain recombines TRBV7-6 with TRBJ2-5; TRBD2 matches 9 bases. The CDR3 is 15 amino acids. Germline V lookup: CDR1 SGHVS, CDR2 FNYEAQ. Unmatched junction bases numbered 13, after V lost 5 bases and J lost 9 bases. This CDR3 reads CASSPGTSRGGAQYF. The CDR3 region has the DNA TGTGCCAGCAGCCCGGGGACTAGCCGTGGAGGGGCCCAGTACTTC.

This clone was detected only once. V and J are TRBV5-1 and TRBJ2-1, with a possible D match to TRBD2 (6 bases). V shed 3 bases and J shed 0 bases, with 13 bases lying between them. Per the germline V gene, CDR1 is SGHRS and CDR2 is YFSETQ. This CDR3 is built from 16 residues. CDR3 sequence: CASSSPRGSSYNEQFF. CDR3 DNA sequence: TGCGCCAGCAGCTCCCCTCGGGGGAGCTCCTACAATGAGCAGTTCTTC.

The chain recombines TRBV18 with TRBJ1-2; D unclear. Trimming removed 4 bases from V and 5 bases from J, with 14 bases in between. Germline assignment: CDR1 KGHSH and CDR2 LQKENI. There are 14 residues in the CDR3. The CDR3 sequence: CASSRTGERYGYTF. As DNA, the CDR3 is TGTGCCAGCTCACGAACTGGAGAACGATATGGCTACACCTTC.

The chain employs TRBV5-1 and TRBJ2-7, with a possible D match to TRBD1 (5 bases). CDR3 length equals 13 residues. Germline-derived CDR1 and CDR2 are SGHRS and YFSETQ. V gave up 0 bases and J gave up 6 bases, with 10 bases separating them. CDR3 nucleotides: TGCGCCAGCAGCTTGGAAGGGGCCCGCGAGCAGTACTTC. Its protein is CASSLEGAREQYF.

CDR3 loop: CASSSGTSGSNEQYF. The CDR3 coding sequence is TGTGCCAGCAGCTCAGGGACTAGCGGGAGCAACGAGCAGTACTTC. The chain joins TRBV5-8 to TRBJ2-7; 14 nucleotides agree with TRBD2. This CDR3 is 15 amino acids long. Germline assignment: CDR1 SGHTS and CDR2 YDEGEE. J lost 5 bases, V lost 3 bases, and 4 bases had no gene match.

V usage is TRBV6-4 and J usage is TRBJ2-7; the D gene is possibly TRBD1 (6 bases). The germline gives CDR1 MRHNA, CDR2 SNTAGT. V was cut by 9 bases and J by 2 bases, with 11 bases left in between. The CDR3 loop spans 12 amino acids. This chain's CDR3 is CARDRPTYEQYF. CDR3 bases: TGTGCCAGGGACAGACCCACCTACGAGCAGTACTTC.

The genes are TRBV28 and TRBJ1-5; D possibly corresponds to TRBD1 (5 bases). The CDR3 extends over 14 amino acids. CDR1 is MDHEN, CDR2 SYDVKM, per germline. Trimming took 2 bases from V and 1 from J, leaving 6 bases between them. The DNA for the CDR3 is TGTGCCAGCAGTTTAGCAGGGAGCAATCAGCCCCAGCATTTT. Protein product: CASSLAGSNQPQHF.

The genes are TRBV30 and TRBJ2-5; 9 bases map to TRBD1. The CDR3 runs 17 residues. From germline, CDR1 is GTSNPN and CDR2 SVGIG (reference sequence). The ends lost 0 bases at V and 5 bases at J; junction bases unmatched: 13. CDR3: CAWSVQYRGLGRETQYF. The CDR3 coding sequence is TGTGCCTGGAGTGTACAATACAGGGGGCTGGGTCGCGAGACCCAGTACTTC. The full variable domain, its missing parts supplied by reference TRBV30 and TRBJ2-5, is SQTIHQWPATLVQPVGSPLSLECTVEGTSNPNLYWYRQAAGRGLQLLFYSVGIGQISSEVPQNLSASRPQDRQFILSSKKLLLSDSGFYLCAWSVQYRGLGRETQYFGPGTRLLVL.